The rows below give T cell receptor beta chains drawn from one sample of a study of T cell responses to AZD1222 COVID-19 vaccine. This table comes from immunoSEQ multiplex PCR, and its TCRdb copy is limited to in-frame clones, with some not included. The repertoire has about 110,000 clones, about 92% of them found once; the top ten carry approximately 8%. Sequenced material: peripheral blood, taken 28 days after the second AZD1222 dose. The receptors stem from an adult who received the AZD1222 COVID-19 vaccine. The CDR3 runs from the conserved cysteine through the conserved F or W. Each record gives: J gene, clone size, D gene, V gene, CDR3 DNA, CDR3 protein. A D gene is named only where the DNA matches it firmly. Not all rows give a size; the values are once, few, many and, for expanded clones, a class.

J gene: TRBJ2-3
clone size: .
D gene: .
V gene: TRBV18
CDR3 DNA: TGTGCCAGCTCCCCTGGGGGCGGCTACACAGATACGCAGTATTTT
CDR3 protein: CASSPGGGYTDTQYF

J gene: TRBJ1-1
clone size: .
D gene: .
V gene: TRBV5-1
CDR3 DNA: TGCGCCAGCAGCCCGGGTGCCGCCACTGAAGCTTTCTTT
CDR3 protein: CASSPGAATEAFF

J gene: TRBJ2-3
clone size: .
D gene: .
V gene: TRBV9
CDR3 DNA: TGTGCCAGCAGCGTAGATCCAGGGTCGGATACGCAGTATTTT
CDR3 protein: CASSVDPGSDTQYF

J gene: TRBJ1-3
clone size: .
D gene: .
V gene: TRBV27
CDR3 DNA: TGTGCCAGCAGTGGGGGTGGAAACACCATATATTTT
CDR3 protein: CASSGGGNTIYF

J gene: TRBJ2-1
clone size: once
D gene: TRBD2
V gene: TRBV9
CDR3 DNA: TGTGCCAGCAGCCCCTTTGGCGGGGGTGGTTACAATGAGCAGTTCTTC
CDR3 protein: CASSPFGGGGYNEQFF

J gene: TRBJ2-2
clone size: .
D gene: .
V gene: TRBV11-2
CDR3 DNA: TGTGCCAGCAAAGGGGCGAACACCGGGGAGCTGTTTTTT
CDR3 protein: CASKGANTGELFF

J gene: TRBJ1-1
clone size: .
D gene: .
V gene: TRBV29-1
CDR3 DNA: TGCAGCGTTGTTCAACTGAACACTGAAGCTTTCTTT
CDR3 protein: CSVVQLNTEAFF

J gene: TRBJ1-1
clone size: .
D gene: .
V gene: TRBV12-3/TRBV12-4
CDR3 DNA: TGTGCCAGCGGCTTGGAGAGCAACACTGAAGCTTTCTTT
CDR3 protein: CASGLESNTEAFF

J gene: TRBJ2-7
clone size: .
D gene: .
V gene: TRBV14
CDR3 DNA: TGTGCCAGCAGCCCATCGAGCTCCTACGAGCAGTACTTC
CDR3 protein: CASSPSSSYEQYF

J gene: TRBJ2-4
clone size: once
D gene: .
V gene: TRBV5-1
CDR3 DNA: TGCGCCAGCAGCTTGCCCCAGGGCCCGCACCCGGAGTCCGGCAAAAACATTCAGTACTTC
CDR3 protein: CASSLPQGPHPESGKNIQYF

J gene: TRBJ2-7
clone size: .
D gene: .
V gene: TRBV5-8
CDR3 DNA: TGTGCCAGCAGCCACGGGGGGCTCGACGAGCAGTACTTC
CDR3 protein: CASSHGGLDEQYF

J gene: TRBJ1-2
clone size: .
D gene: .
V gene: TRBV27
CDR3 DNA: TGTGCCAGCCGGGACTCCAGTAACTATGGCTACACCTTC
CDR3 protein: CASRDSSNYGYTF

J gene: TRBJ1-2
clone size: .
D gene: TRBD1
V gene: TRBV6-2/TRBV6-3
CDR3 DNA: TGTGCCAGCACCCCCATCGGGACAGGTTGGTCTGGCTACACCTTC
CDR3 protein: CASTPIGTGWSGYTF

J gene: TRBJ2-2
clone size: .
D gene: .
V gene: TRBV6-5
CDR3 DNA: TGTGCCAGCAGTTTGTGGCAGGGAAACACCGGGGAGCTGTTTTTT
CDR3 protein: CASSLWQGNTGELFF

J gene: TRBJ1-4
clone size: .
D gene: .
V gene: TRBV11-2
CDR3 DNA: TGTGCCAGCAGCTTAGTGGGCAGTTCTAATGAAAAACTGTTTTTT
CDR3 protein: CASSLVGSSNEKLFF

J gene: TRBJ1-1
clone size: .
D gene: TRBD1
V gene: TRBV4-2
CDR3 DNA: TGTGCCAGCAGCCAAGCGGCAGGGGGGAACACTGAAGCTTTCTTT
CDR3 protein: CASSQAAGGNTEAFF

J gene: TRBJ2-2
clone size: .
D gene: TRBD2
V gene: TRBV7-6
CDR3 DNA: TGTGCCAGCAGCCCCCGTATAGCGGGAGGGTTTAGCCCAGCGAACACCGGGGAGCTGTTTTTT
CDR3 protein: CASSPRIAGGFSPANTGELFF

J gene: TRBJ2-3
clone size: few
D gene: .
V gene: TRBV6-5
CDR3 DNA: TGTGCCAGCAGTTACTCCCAGGGAGTAACAGATACGCAGTATTTT
CDR3 protein: CASSYSQGVTDTQYF

J gene: TRBJ2-7
clone size: few
D gene: .
V gene: TRBV6-5
CDR3 DNA: TGTGCCAGCAGTTACTCCCCACCCTGGACCTACGAGCAGTACTTC
CDR3 protein: CASSYSPPWTYEQYF

J gene: TRBJ2-1
clone size: .
D gene: TRBD2
V gene: TRBV2
CDR3 DNA: TGTGCCAGCAGTCTTCTAGCGGGGACAGACAATGAGCAGTTCTTC
CDR3 protein: CASSLLAGTDNEQFF

J gene: TRBJ1-2
clone size: .
D gene: .
V gene: TRBV19
CDR3 DNA: TGTGCCACCGGTTATGGCTACACCTTC
CDR3 protein: CATGYGYTF

J gene: TRBJ2-3
clone size: .
D gene: .
V gene: TRBV19
CDR3 DNA: TGTGCCAGTAGTAGTCCTTCGAGGGATTGGGTAGGCATAGATACGCAGTATTTT
CDR3 protein: CASSSPSRDWVGIDTQYF

J gene: TRBJ1-2
clone size: .
D gene: .
V gene: TRBV6-4
CDR3 DNA: TGTGCCAGCAGTGACACCCACAGTAGAGCTAACTATGGCTACACCTTC
CDR3 protein: CASSDTHSRANYGYTF

J gene: TRBJ2-1
clone size: .
D gene: .
V gene: TRBV24-1
CDR3 DNA: TGTGCCACCAGTGATCCACAGGGTAAGGGCCACAATGAGCAGTTCTTC
CDR3 protein: CATSDPQGKGHNEQFF

J gene: TRBJ2-5
clone size: once
D gene: .
V gene: TRBV6-5
CDR3 DNA: TGTGCCAGCAGTTACGGGGTGGAGACCCAGTACTTC
CDR3 protein: CASSYGVETQYF

J gene: TRBJ2-7
clone size: few
D gene: .
V gene: TRBV5-1
CDR3 DNA: TGCGCCAGCAGCATGAACGCTGGGTCATACTACGAGCAGTACTTC
CDR3 protein: CASSMNAGSYYEQYF

J gene: TRBJ1-1
clone size: .
D gene: .
V gene: TRBV11-2
CDR3 DNA: TGTGCCAGCAGCTTAGGGGACGGGGCTGAAGCTTTCTTT
CDR3 protein: CASSLGDGAEAFF

J gene: TRBJ2-3
clone size: .
D gene: TRBD2
V gene: TRBV7-8
CDR3 DNA: TGTGCCAGCAGCTTAGGCGCGACGGGGGGGCGGGTCACAGATACGCAGTATTTT
CDR3 protein: CASSLGATGGRVTDTQYF

J gene: TRBJ2-7
clone size: .
D gene: .
V gene: TRBV6-1
CDR3 DNA: TGTGCCAGCAGTCCCCTCTACGAGCAGTACTTC
CDR3 protein: CASSPLYEQYF

J gene: TRBJ1-5
clone size: .
D gene: .
V gene: TRBV12-2
CDR3 DNA: TGTGCAAGTCGCTTAGATTGCGACCGACTAGGTGGCTCCCAGCATTTT
CDR3 protein: CASRLDCDRLGGSQHF

J gene: TRBJ2-5
clone size: .
D gene: .
V gene: TRBV5-1
CDR3 DNA: TGCGCCAGCAGCTGGGGGGTTCGCCAAGAGACCCAGTACTTC
CDR3 protein: CASSWGVRQETQYF

J gene: TRBJ2-7
clone size: .
D gene: .
V gene: TRBV12-3/TRBV12-4
CDR3 DNA: TGTGCCAGCAGTGACCTACAGAGCTACGAGCAGTACTTC
CDR3 protein: CASSDLQSYEQYF

J gene: TRBJ1-3
clone size: once
D gene: .
V gene: TRBV12-3/TRBV12-4
CDR3 DNA: TGTGCCAGCAGTCCAGAGCAAGGAAACACCATATATTTT
CDR3 protein: CASSPEQGNTIYF

J gene: TRBJ2-7
clone size: .
D gene: .
V gene: TRBV15
CDR3 DNA: TGTGCCACCAGCAGAGTTCCACAGGGTAGCTTCTACGAGCAGTACTTC
CDR3 protein: CATSRVPQGSFYEQYF

J gene: TRBJ2-3
clone size: .
D gene: TRBD2
V gene: TRBV7-3
CDR3 DNA: TGTGCCAGCAGCTCTAGCGGGGGGGCCGGAGATACGCAGTATTTT
CDR3 protein: CASSSSGGAGDTQYF

J gene: TRBJ1-5
clone size: .
D gene: .
V gene: TRBV24-1
CDR3 DNA: TGTGCCACCAGTGATTTGACGGATTCGCAGCCCCAGCATTTT
CDR3 protein: CATSDLTDSQPQHF

J gene: TRBJ2-1
clone size: .
D gene: TRBD1
V gene: TRBV14
CDR3 DNA: TGTGCCAGCAGCCTTCCCCGGACAGGGTCCTACAATGAGCAGTTCTTC
CDR3 protein: CASSLPRTGSYNEQFF

J gene: TRBJ2-3
clone size: .
D gene: TRBD2
V gene: TRBV2
CDR3 DNA: TGTGCCAGCAGTGCTCAAGCGGGGGGGAACACAGATACGCAGTATTTT
CDR3 protein: CASSAQAGGNTDTQYF

J gene: TRBJ1-5
clone size: .
D gene: .
V gene: TRBV4-3
CDR3 DNA: TGCGCCAGCAGCCAAGGCCGGGGCGCCGCGAGGGATAGCAATCAGCCCCAGCATTTT
CDR3 protein: CASSQGRGAARDSNQPQHF

J gene: TRBJ1-2
clone size: .
D gene: .
V gene: TRBV5-4
CDR3 DNA: TGTGCCAGCAGCACCCCCGGGACACCCTATGGCTACACCTTC
CDR3 protein: CASSTPGTPYGYTF

J gene: TRBJ2-3
clone size: .
D gene: .
V gene: TRBV18
CDR3 DNA: TGTGCCAGCTCACCAGGCCGACAGTATACGCAGTATTTT
CDR3 protein: CASSPGRQYTQYF

J gene: TRBJ2-2
clone size: .
D gene: .
V gene: TRBV3-1/TRBV3-2
CDR3 DNA: TGTGCCAGCAGACCTCCCACCGGGGAGCTGTTTTTT
CDR3 protein: CASRPPTGELFF

J gene: TRBJ1-1
clone size: .
D gene: TRBD1
V gene: TRBV18
CDR3 DNA: TGTGCCAGCTCACCTGGGACAGCGAACACTGAAGCTTTCTTT
CDR3 protein: CASSPGTANTEAFF

J gene: TRBJ1-6
clone size: few
D gene: .
V gene: TRBV30
CDR3 DNA: TGTGCCTGGAGTTCCCAGAGGGTCAGACACGTAGGTTCACCCCTCCACTTT
CDR3 protein: CAWSSQRVRHVGSPLHF

J gene: TRBJ1-5
clone size: .
D gene: TRBD1
V gene: TRBV15
CDR3 DNA: TGTGCCACCAGCAGAGTTCAGGGGGCCACAATTAGCAATCAGCCCCAGCATTTT
CDR3 protein: CATSRVQGATISNQPQHF

J gene: TRBJ1-5
clone size: .
D gene: TRBD1
V gene: TRBV19
CDR3 DNA: TGTGCCAGTAGTGACAGGGGTGGCAATCAGCCCCAGCATTTT
CDR3 protein: CASSDRGGNQPQHF

J gene: TRBJ2-5
clone size: .
D gene: TRBD1
V gene: TRBV11-2
CDR3 DNA: TGTGCCAGCAGCCTAGAAAGACAGGGCCAAGAGACCCAGTACTTC
CDR3 protein: CASSLERQGQETQYF

J gene: TRBJ2-3
clone size: .
D gene: TRBD2
V gene: TRBV5-4
CDR3 DNA: TGTGCCAGCAGCCCAAGCGGGGGGCTAGATACGCAGTATTTT
CDR3 protein: CASSPSGGLDTQYF

J gene: TRBJ2-2
clone size: .
D gene: TRBD2
V gene: TRBV27
CDR3 DNA: TGTGCCAGCAGAGGCGGGGGGGCCGGGATACACACCGGGGAGCTGTTTTTT
CDR3 protein: CASRGGGAGIHTGELFF

J gene: TRBJ1-5
clone size: once
D gene: TRBD1
V gene: TRBV29-1
CDR3 DNA: TGCAGCGTTGTGGAGGGGGCAGGCAATCAGCCCCAGCATTTT
CDR3 protein: CSVVEGAGNQPQHF

J gene: TRBJ2-1
clone size: once
D gene: TRBD2
V gene: TRBV7-3
CDR3 DNA: TGTGCCAGCAGCCAAGCCCCTAGCGGTTCCTACAATGAGCAGTTCTTC
CDR3 protein: CASSQAPSGSYNEQFF